This TCR beta chain was sequenced in a study of CD8 T cells in ankylosing spondylitis. Findings and caveats of the study: Apparently characteristic of ankylosing spondylitis blood was a TCR beta motif (fewer than ten highly homologous variants).

The TCR beta libraries were generated through quantitative 5'-RACE incorporating molecular barcodes. TCRdb independently ran MiXCR on the 5' RACE reads; one entry per CDR3 protein. The data contain 150,000 or so distinct CDR3 sequences, approximately 9.9% of them singletons. Deletions cut 2 bases from V and 8 bases from J, with 9 bases between. Germline V CDR1 and CDR2: MNHEY, SMNVEV (reference sequence). The CDR3 is 13 amino acids. Points on this clonotype: The antigen is undetermined.

Sequencing was carried out using blood, either unsorted or a sorted T cell fraction (not recorded which). V and J are TRBV27 and TRBJ1-4, with D possibly being TRBD1 (5 bases). The TCR originated in a female donor with ankylosing spondylitis or in good health (not recorded which). CDR3 sequence: CASSLAGEEKLFF. CDR3 bases: TGTGCCAGCAGTTTAGCGGGGGAAGAAAAACTGTTTTTT.